A single sample gave rise to the 6 T cell receptor beta chains below, sequenced in a study of T-cell memory formation after mild COVID-19. Via MiXCR, TCRdb re-called the 5' RACE reads, giving one row per CDR3 protein. The sample lists about 390,000 distinct CDR3 sequences, approximately 15% occurring once. Sequencing was performed on PBMCs or a T cell subset sorted from them (not recorded which). Receptor source: a man in his late teens or twenties who had mild COVID-19 (a few samples of this study predate the infection). Cell type and time point are not known.

The table lists this clonotype with many counts. One junction end does not reproduce the germline sequence, and a read error may be involved. CDR3 amino acids: CASSQGLTDTQYF. The CDR3 bases are TGTGCCAGCAGCCAAGGATTGACGGATACGCAGTATTTT. The rearrangement uses TRBV4-3 and TRBJ2-3, with D unclear. Germline CDR1 reads LGHNA; CDR2 reads YSLEER. CDR3 length: 13 residues.

The CDR3 sequence is CSVIGLFGQGEETQYF. The CDR3 DNA is TGCAGCGTTATCGGATTATTTGGGCAGGGGGAAGAGACCCAGTACTTC. The chain joins TRBV29-1 to TRBJ2-5; the match to TRBD1 covers 7 bases. Germline CDR1 SQVTM, CDR2 ANQGSEA. After removal of 5 bases from V and 3 bases from J, the junction contained 15 bases not matched to a gene. The CDR3 length is 16 residues.

This clonotype was seen only a few times. The J gene is TRBJ2-1, the V gene TRBV5-1; the D gene is possibly TRBD1 (5 bases). V was cut by 4 bases and J by 5 bases, with 16 bases left in between. The CDR3 has 15 residues. Germline values: CDR1 SGHRS, CDR2 YFSETQ. The CDR3: CASSPKTLGDNEQFF. CDR3 sequence (DNA): TGCGCCAGCAGCCCAAAGACCCTAGGGGACAATGAGCAGTTCTTC.

This clonotype appeared a few times. The chain has TRBV5-5 and TRBJ1-2, with 7 bases fitting TRBD1. V lost 3 bases and J lost 7; bases outside the gene matches: 9. Per the germline V gene, CDR1 is SGHKS and CDR2 is YYEKEE (reference sequence). The CDR3 runs to 14 residues. The CDR3 region has the DNA TGTGCCAGCAGCTACGGGACAGCCTGGACTGGCTACACCTTC. It translates to CASSYGTAWTGYTF.

This clonotype has only a few counts. DNA of the CDR3: TGTGCCAGCAGCTTAACGGGGGGGCATCATGGCTACACCTTC. It codes for CASSLTGGHHGYTF. The gene calls are TRBV11-2 and TRBJ1-2; the D gene is possibly TRBD1 (6 bases). CDR1 SGHAT and CDR2 FQNNGV come from the germline V gene. The CDR3 has 14 amino acids. The ends were cut back, 2 bases at V and 6 bases at J, with 13 bases in the middle.

The chain's CDR3 is CASSSGLDRTDTQYF. The CDR3 DNA is TGTGCCAGCAGCTCGGGTCTGGATCGCACAGATACGCAGTATTTT. V and J are TRBV7-9 and TRBJ2-3; D is unresolved. Germline V CDR1 and CDR2: SEHNR, FQNEAQ (reference sequence). V lost 4 bases to trimming and J lost 1 base, with 12 bases between them. The CDR3 is 15 amino acids.